This T cell receptor (beta chain) came from a study of blood T cell repertoires in COVID-19. Study-level information: The United States, Italy and Spain were the sources of the acute and convalescent COVID-19 samples.

CDR1 LNHDA and CDR2 SQIVND come from the germline V gene (reference sequence). Trimming shortened V by 3 bases and J by 0 bases, and 7 bases separated the two germline ends. CDR3 length: 14 residues. Sequencing used immunoSEQ multiplex PCR; TCRdb keeps in-frame clones, though not all of them. Among about 290,000 clones listed, approximately 89% were seen once. Patients at the Seattle site were enrolled during active infection and followed longitudinally. This clone was recorded only once. The J gene is TRBJ2-3, the V gene TRBV19; D remains unclear. Sequencing was carried out using peripheral blood. This clonotype was sampled from a woman between 25 and 40 years old with COVID-19, enrolled during active disease. This chain's CDR3 is CASSITVSTDTQYF. The CDR3 nucleotides read TGTGCCAGTAGTATCACTGTCAGCACAGATACGCAGTATTTT.